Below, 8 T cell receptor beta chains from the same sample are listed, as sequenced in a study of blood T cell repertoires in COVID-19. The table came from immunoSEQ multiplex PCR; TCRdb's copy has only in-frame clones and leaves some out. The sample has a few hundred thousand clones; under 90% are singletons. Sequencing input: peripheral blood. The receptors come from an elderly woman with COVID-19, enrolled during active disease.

As DNA, the CDR3 is TGTGCCAGTAGTATTATAGGTCCCAGAGGGCTCACTGAAGCTTTCTTT. This encodes CASSIIGPRGLTEAFF. The V gene is TRBV19, the J gene TRBJ1-1; no firm D call. CDR1 and CDR2 from the germline V gene are LNHDA and SQIVND (reference sequence). This CDR3 is 16 amino acids long. V lost 3 bases, J lost 4 bases, and 18 bases lay in between.

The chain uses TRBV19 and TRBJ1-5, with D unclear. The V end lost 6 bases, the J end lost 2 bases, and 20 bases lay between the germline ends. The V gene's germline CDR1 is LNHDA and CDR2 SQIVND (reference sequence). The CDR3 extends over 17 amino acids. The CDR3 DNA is TGTGCCAGTAGCCCTTTTATGGCGGGGTTCGGCAATCAGCCCCAGCATTTT. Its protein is CASSPFMAGFGNQPQHF.

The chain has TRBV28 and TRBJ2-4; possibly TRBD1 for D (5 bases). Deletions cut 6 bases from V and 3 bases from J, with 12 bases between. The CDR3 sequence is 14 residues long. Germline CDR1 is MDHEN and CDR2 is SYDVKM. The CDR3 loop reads CASRPQGIKNIQYF. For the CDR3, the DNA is TGTGCCAGCAGACCTCAGGGTATCAAAAACATTCAGTACTTC.

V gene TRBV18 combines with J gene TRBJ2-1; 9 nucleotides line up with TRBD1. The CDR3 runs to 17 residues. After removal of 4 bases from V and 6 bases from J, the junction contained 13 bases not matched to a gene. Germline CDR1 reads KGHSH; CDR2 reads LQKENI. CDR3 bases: TGTGCCAGCTCACTCCGGGACAGGGCTCGATGGGGCAATGAGCAGTTCTTC. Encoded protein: CASSLRDRARWGNEQFF.

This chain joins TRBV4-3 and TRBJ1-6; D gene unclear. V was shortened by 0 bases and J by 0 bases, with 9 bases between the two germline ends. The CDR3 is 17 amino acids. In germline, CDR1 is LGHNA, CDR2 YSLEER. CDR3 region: CASSQEAGGSYNSPLHF. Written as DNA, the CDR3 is TGCGCCAGCAGCCAAGAAGCCGGAGGCTCCTATAATTCACCCCTCCACTTT.

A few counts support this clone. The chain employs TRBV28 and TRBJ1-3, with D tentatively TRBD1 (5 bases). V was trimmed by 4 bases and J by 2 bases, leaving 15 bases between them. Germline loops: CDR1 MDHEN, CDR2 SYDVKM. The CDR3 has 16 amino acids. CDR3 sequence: CASSSPPGGTGNTIYF. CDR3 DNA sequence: TGTGCCAGCAGTTCCCCCCCCGGGGGAACTGGAAACACCATATATTTT.

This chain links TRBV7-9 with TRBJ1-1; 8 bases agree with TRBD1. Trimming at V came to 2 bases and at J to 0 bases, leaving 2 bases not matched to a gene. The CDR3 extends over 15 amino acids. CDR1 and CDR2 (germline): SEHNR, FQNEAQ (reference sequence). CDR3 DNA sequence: TGTGCCAGCAGCTTACGACAGGGGTTGAACACTGAAGCTTTCTTT. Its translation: CASSLRQGLNTEAFF. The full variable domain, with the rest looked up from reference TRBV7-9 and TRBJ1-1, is DTGVSQNPRHKITKRGQNVTFRCDPISEHNRLYWYRQTLGQGPEFLTYFQNEAQLEKSRLLSDRFSAERPKGSFSTLEIQRTEQGDSAMYLCASSLRQGLNTEAFFGQGTRLTVV.

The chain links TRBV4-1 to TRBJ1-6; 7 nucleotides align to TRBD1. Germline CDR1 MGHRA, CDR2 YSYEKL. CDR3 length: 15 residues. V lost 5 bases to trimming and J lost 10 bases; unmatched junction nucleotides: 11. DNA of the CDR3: TGCGCCAGCAGCAAGGGTAGGGACAGAGCCTCACCCCTCCACTTT. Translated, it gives CASSKGRDRASPLHF.